The T cell receptor beta chain under discussion was sequenced for a study of response to subunit inactivated influenza vaccine. This clonotype occurred a few times. The antigen is unknown. TCRdb reanalysed the RT-PCR reads using MiXCR and keeps one entry per CDR3 protein. The data hold around 570,000 distinct CDR3 sequences, with about 7.6% observed a single time. The ends were cut back, 4 bases at V and 2 bases at J, with 13 bases in the middle. Germline CDR1 SGHRS, CDR2 YFSETQ. This CDR3 has 14 residues. Study-wide results and limits: A suggestion made by the authors is that each seasonal influenza vaccination recruits few new T cells.

The sample in question was PBMCs from blood, obtained less than 30 months after vaccination. The TCR comes from a man aged 45 to 70 who received an inactivated influenza vaccine. This chain connects TRBV5-1 to TRBJ2-7, with D unclear. The CDR3 protein is CASSPGWGTYEQYF. Written as DNA, the CDR3 is TGCGCCAGCAGCCCAGGTTGGGGTACCTACGAGCAGTACTTC.